This T cell receptor beta chain appears in the sequencing data of a study of T cells in Graves' hyperthyroidism and ophthalmopathy. On the study more broadly: Upon initial diagnosis and before any treatment, peripheral blood was collected. General study findings and limits: A model built on 13 V-J features separated ophthalmopathy from stable hyperthyroidism.

This clonotype was picked up many times. The antigen is not known. The study defined stable Graves' hyperthyroidism as no ophthalmopathy progression within 18 months. Patients aged 18 to 65 had newly diagnosed hyperthyroidism of under 2 months' duration. The source material, RNA transcripts, was used to amplify TCR beta CDR3 regions. The HTBI primer set drove a first-round RT-PCR of the TCR CDR3. TCRdb recomputed calls from the multiplex PCR reads with MiXCR, one row per CDR3 protein. This repertoire shows 700,000 or so distinct CDR3 sequences, less than 20% found once; its top ten account for approximately 8.4%. Specimen: blood. The receptor was derived from a man aged 18 to 30 with Graves' hyperthyroidism.

The CDR3 reads CSARDPEANYGYTF. The CDR3 DNA sequence: TGCAGTGCTAGAGATCCAGAGGCTAACTATGGCTACACCTTC. The chain combines TRBV20-1 with TRBJ1-2; D uncertain. Germline lookup yields CDR1 DFQATT and CDR2 SNEGSKA (reference sequence). The V end was cut by 0 bases, the J end by 0 bases, with 8 bases between. This CDR3 has 14 amino acids.